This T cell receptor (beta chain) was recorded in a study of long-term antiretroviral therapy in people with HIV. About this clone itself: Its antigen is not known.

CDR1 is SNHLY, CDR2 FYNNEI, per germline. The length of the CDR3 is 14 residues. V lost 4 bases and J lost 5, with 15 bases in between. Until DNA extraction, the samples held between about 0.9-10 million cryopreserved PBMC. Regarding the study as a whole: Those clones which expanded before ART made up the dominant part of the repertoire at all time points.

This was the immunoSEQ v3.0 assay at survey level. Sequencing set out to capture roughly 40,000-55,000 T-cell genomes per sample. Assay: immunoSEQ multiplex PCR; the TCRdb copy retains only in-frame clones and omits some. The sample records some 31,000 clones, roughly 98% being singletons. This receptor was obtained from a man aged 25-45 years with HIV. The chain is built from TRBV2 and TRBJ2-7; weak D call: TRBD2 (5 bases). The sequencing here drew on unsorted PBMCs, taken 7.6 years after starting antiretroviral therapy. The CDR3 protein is CASSVRTEGNEQYF. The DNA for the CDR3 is TGTGCCAGCAGTGTCCGGACTGAAGGAAACGAGCAGTACTTC.